The count of the clone carrying this TCR beta chain is one. Germline CDR1 LGHDT, CDR2 YNNKEL (reference sequence). This CDR3 comprises 15 residues. V was pared by 1 base and J by 7 bases, with 14 bases between. The sample comes from a study of blood T cell repertoires in COVID-19. Study-wide context: COVID-19 samples collected from the United States, Italy and Spain covered acute and convalescent phases.

Only in-frame clones appear in the TCRdb table, and some are missing; sequencing was by immunoSEQ multiplex PCR. Of 130,000 or so clones in the sample, 88% were seen once. The J gene is TRBJ1-5, the V gene TRBV3-1 (or the pseudogene TRBV3-2); TRBD1 is a possible D gene (5 bases). The sample taken for sequencing was peripheral blood. This TCR was sampled from a human donor with COVID-19, enrolled during active disease. The donor label of this sample is uncertain. CDR3 DNA: TGTGCCAGCAGCCAAGGTATCGGGGGAGGACAGCCCCAGCATTTT. This gives the protein CASSQGIGGGQPQHF.